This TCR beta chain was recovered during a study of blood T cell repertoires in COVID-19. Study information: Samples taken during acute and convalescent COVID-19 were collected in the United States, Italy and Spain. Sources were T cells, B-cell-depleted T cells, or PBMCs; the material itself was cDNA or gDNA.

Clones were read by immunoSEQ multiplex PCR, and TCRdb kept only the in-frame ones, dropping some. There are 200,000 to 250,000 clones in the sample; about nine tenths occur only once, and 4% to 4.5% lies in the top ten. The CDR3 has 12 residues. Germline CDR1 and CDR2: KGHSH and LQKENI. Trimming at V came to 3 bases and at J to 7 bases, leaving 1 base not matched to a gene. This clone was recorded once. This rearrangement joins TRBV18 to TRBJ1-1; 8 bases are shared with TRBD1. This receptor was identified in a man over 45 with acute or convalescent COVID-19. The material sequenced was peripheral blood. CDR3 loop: CASSPGTGEAFF. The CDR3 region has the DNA TGTGCCAGCTCACCGGGGACAGGTGAAGCTTTCTTT.